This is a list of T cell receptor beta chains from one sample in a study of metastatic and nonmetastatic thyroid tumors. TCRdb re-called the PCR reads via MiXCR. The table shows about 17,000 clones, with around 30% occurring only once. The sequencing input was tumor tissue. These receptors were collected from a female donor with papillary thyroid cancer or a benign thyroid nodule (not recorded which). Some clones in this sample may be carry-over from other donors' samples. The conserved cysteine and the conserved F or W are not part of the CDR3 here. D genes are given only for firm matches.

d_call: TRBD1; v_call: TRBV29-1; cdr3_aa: SVIRDSTDGYT
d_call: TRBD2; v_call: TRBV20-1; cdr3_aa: SAAAGADTQY
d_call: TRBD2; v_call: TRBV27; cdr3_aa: ASSTPAGGTYEQY
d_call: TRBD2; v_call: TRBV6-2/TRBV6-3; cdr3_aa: ASSRLAGGFEQF
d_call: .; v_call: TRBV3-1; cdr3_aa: ANSLDNSPLH
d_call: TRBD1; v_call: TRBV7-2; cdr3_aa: ASSPLDRGNEQY
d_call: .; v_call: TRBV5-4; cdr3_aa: ASSLWGRYEQY
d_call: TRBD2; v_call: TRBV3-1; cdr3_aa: ASSQEGLAGAF
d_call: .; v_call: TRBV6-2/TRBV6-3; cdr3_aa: ASSYEVAILGTEAF
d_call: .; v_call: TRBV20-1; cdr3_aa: SAITRSGAYEQY
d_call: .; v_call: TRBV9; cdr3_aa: ASSPVRAPGTGELF
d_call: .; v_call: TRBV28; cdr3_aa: ASRPGRDYEQY
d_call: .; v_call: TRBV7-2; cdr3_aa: ASSLIASSYEQY
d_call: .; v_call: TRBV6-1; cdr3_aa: ASNSGQETQY
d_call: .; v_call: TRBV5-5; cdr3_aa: ASSLEAVEGGEQY
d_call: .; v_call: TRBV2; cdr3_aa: ASKPDQETQY
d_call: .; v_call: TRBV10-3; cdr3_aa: AIGVGLASTYEQY
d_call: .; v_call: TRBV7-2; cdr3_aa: ASSLVGGSYEQY
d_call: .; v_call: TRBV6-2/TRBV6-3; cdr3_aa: ASSYELTGSEAF
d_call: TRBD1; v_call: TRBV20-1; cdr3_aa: SARDRGWTGINYGYT
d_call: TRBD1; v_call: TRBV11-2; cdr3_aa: ASSYLGQGEILNEQF
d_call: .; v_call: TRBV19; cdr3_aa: ASRRTDDYGYT
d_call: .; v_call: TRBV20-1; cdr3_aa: SARSGQRHATNEKLF
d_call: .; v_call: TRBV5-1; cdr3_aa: ASSLNTNNEQF
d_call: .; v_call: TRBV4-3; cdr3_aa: ASSQVPGEKSPLH
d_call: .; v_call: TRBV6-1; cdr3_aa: ASRNKGAGKNTGELF
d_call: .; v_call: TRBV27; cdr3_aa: ASSLSGGRQETQY
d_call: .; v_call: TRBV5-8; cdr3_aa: ASSGGSIGRGQPQH
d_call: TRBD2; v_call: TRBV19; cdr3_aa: ASSSRTSGAYNEQF
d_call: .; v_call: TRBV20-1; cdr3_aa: GPGTLSRNEQF
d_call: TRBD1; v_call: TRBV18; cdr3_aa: ASSLTKLGQTVFDEQY
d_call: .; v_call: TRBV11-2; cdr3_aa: ASSLTRSAGELF
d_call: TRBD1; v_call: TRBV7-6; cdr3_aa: ASINTVTGGKNEQF
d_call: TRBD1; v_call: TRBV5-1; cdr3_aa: ASREGTGVNYGYT
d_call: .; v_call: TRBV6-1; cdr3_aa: ASSELSGTVNYGYT
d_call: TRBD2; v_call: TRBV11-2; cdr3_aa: ASSFSTPLAGRPDTQY
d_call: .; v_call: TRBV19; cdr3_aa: ASRLRTGTNSPLH
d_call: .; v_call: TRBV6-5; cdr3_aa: ASRDTINEKLF
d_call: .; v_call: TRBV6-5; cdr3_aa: ASSYSGLHSSYNSPLH
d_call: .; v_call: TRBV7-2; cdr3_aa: ASSLGAWGIDEQF
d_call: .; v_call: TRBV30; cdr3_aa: AWSMAGAQNQPQH
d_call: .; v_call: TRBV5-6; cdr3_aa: ASSPAGQGKQF
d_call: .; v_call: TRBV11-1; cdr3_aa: ASSFSNGADGYT
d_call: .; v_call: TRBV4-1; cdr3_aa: ASSQENRVYYEQY
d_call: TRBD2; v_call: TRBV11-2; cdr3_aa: ASSSGTSGLPGDTQY
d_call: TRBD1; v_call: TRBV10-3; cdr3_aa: AISGDRVDTGELF
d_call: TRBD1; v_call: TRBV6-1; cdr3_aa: ASSEEAGGYNEQF
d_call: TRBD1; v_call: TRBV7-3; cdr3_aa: ASSIRDSSNYGYT
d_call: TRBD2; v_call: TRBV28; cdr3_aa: ASIFVAGESAGPQGTQY
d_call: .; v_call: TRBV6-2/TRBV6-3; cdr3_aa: ASSYSENSLGTEAF
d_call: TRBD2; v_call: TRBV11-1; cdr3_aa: ASSGSSGSLNNEQF
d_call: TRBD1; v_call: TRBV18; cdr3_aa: ASSPGGPEGYT
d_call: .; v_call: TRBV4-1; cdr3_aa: ASSPRTDPYEQY